These 24 T cell receptor beta chains share one sample of origin, sequenced in a study of T cells after yellow fever vaccination. TCRdb reanalysed the 5' RACE reads using MiXCR and keeps one entry per CDR3 protein. The sample lists more than 300,000 distinct CDR3 sequences, around a tenth seen once, with about 3% in the top ten. Material: CD4+ T cells sorted from PBMCs, obtained 45 days after the yellow fever booster vaccination. Every receptor here comes from a man aged 18 to 30 who received the YFV17D yellow fever vaccine.

The sample holds a few counts of this clonotype. The chain's CDR3 is CASSSGTGGHQPQHF. As DNA, the CDR3 is TGTGCCAGCAGCTCAGGGACAGGGGGTCATCAGCCCCAGCATTTT. The V call is TRBV7-2, the J call TRBJ1-5; 11 nucleotides agree with TRBD1. V lost 4 bases, J lost 5 bases, and 4 bases stayed unmatched. Germline-derived CDR1 and CDR2 are SGHTA and FQGNSA. The CDR3 runs to 15 residues.

This clonotype was detected only a few times. The genes are TRBV5-6 and TRBJ1-5; TRBD1 might be the D (6 bases). Trimming cost V 0 bases and J 5 bases, with 15 bases left between them. Germline V lookup: CDR1 SGHDT, CDR2 YYEEEE. The CDR3 has 16 amino acids. CDR3 loop: CASSLGSGTHDQPQHF. For the CDR3, the DNA is TGTGCCAGCAGCTTGGGTTCCGGGACACACGATCAGCCCCAGCATTTT. The variable domain in full, with the rest retrieved from reference TRBV5-6 and TRBJ1-5, is DAGVTQSPTHLIKTRGQQVTLRCSPKSGHDTVSWYQQALGQGPQFIFQYYEEEERQRGNFPDRFSGHQFPNYSSELNVNALLLGDSALYLCASSLGSGTHDQPQHFGDGTRLSIL.

The V gene is TRBV20-1, the J gene TRBJ2-5, with 13 nucleotides matching TRBD2. CDR3 length equals 14 residues. Germline V gene sequence: CDR1 DFQATT, CDR2 SNEGSKA (reference sequence). Trimming at V came to 3 bases and at J to 3 bases, leaving 1 base not matched to a gene. The CDR3 loop reads CSARGTSGEETQYF. The CDR3, as DNA: TGCAGTGCTAGGGGGACTAGCGGGGAAGAGACCCAGTACTTC.

This clonotype was observed a handful of times. The genes are TRBV20-1 and TRBJ2-3; D is ambiguous. CDR1 is DFQATT and CDR2 is SNEGSKA in the germline V gene (reference sequence). This CDR3 region has 9 residues. V lost 6 bases and J 2 bases, leaving 0 bases between the germline ends. The CDR3 here is CSATDTQYF. The CDR3 nucleotides are TGCAGTGCCACAGATACGCAGTATTTT.

The CDR3 here is CASRSDRIYGYTF. The CDR3 DNA is TGTGCCAGCAGATCTGACAGGATCTATGGCTACACCTTC. This chain links TRBV6-6 with TRBJ1-2, with D possibly TRBD1 on 6 matching bases. V lost 6 bases and J 4 bases, leaving 12 bases between the germline ends. Germline V lookup: CDR1 MNHNY, CDR2 SVGAGI (reference sequence). This CDR3 has 13 residues.

In its sample, this clonotype was seen a few times. The chain carries TRBV4-2 and TRBJ1-5; TRBD1 matches 8 bases. The germline V gene encodes CDR1 LGHNA and CDR2 YNFKEQ. The V segment lost 0 bases and the J segment 6 bases; nucleotides outside the gene matches: 10. The CDR3 consists of 17 residues. CDR3 sequence reads: CASSQDFGQGDGQPQHF. The CDR3, as DNA: TGTGCCAGCAGCCAAGATTTTGGACAGGGAGATGGTCAGCCCCAGCATTTT.

The chain recombines TRBV5-1 with TRBJ2-7, with TRBD1 matching 7 bases. The CDR3 loop spans 14 amino acids. Germline lookup yields CDR1 SGHRS and CDR2 YFSETQ. J gave up 7 bases and V 3 bases, and 10 bases lay outside the gene matches. The CDR3 here is CASSWGEGAWEQYF. The CDR3, as DNA: TGCGCCAGCAGCTGGGGAGAGGGGGCATGGGAGCAGTACTTC.

There are a few counts of this clonotype. The CDR3 DNA sequence: TGTGCCAGCAGCAGGGCCGCGGGGGGGAACACCGGGGAGCTGTTTTTT. Its translation is CASSRAAGGNTGELFF. The chain has TRBV7-2 and TRBJ2-2; 8 positions match TRBD2. V was clipped by 5 bases and J by 1 base; unmatched bases: 6. This CDR3 has 16 amino acids. The germline CDR1 and CDR2 sequences are SGHTA and FQGNSA.

Only a few counts were recorded for this clonotype. V usage is TRBV9 and J usage is TRBJ2-7; D possibly corresponds to TRBD1 (6 bases). The germline V and J ends were trimmed by 3 bases and 1 base, with 11 bases remaining between them. Germline-derived CDR1 and CDR2 are SGDLS and YYNGEE. The CDR3 extends over 14 amino acids. The CDR3 DNA follows: TGTGCCAGCAGCGCAGGGGACAATTCCTACGAGCAGTACTTC. This sequence encodes CASSAGDNSYEQYF. Full variable domain (remainder filled in from reference TRBV9 and TRBJ2-7): DSGVTQTPKHLITATGQRVTLRCSPRSGDLSVYWYQQSLDQGLQFLIQYYNGEERAKGNILERFSAQQFPDLHSELNLSSLELGDSALYFCASSAGDNSYEQYFGPGTRLTVT.

This clonotype came up a few times. The chain recombines TRBV7-2 with TRBJ1-4; D unclear. CDR3 size: 14 residues. V lost 1 base, J lost 6 bases, and 9 bases lay in between. The germline V gene has CDR1 SGHTA and CDR2 FQGNSA. The CDR3 DNA follows: TGTGCCAGCAGCTTAGAACCCAGATATGAAAAACTGTTTTTT. This translates into CASSLEPRYEKLFF.

The chain combines TRBV11-1 with TRBJ2-3; D is ambiguous. CDR1 is SGHAT, CDR2 FQDESV, per germline (reference sequence). Trimming removed 5 bases at V and 9 bases at J, with 15 bases between. This CDR3 is 13 amino acids long. CDR3 DNA sequence: TGTGCCAGCAGCGGCACTGTTACGGCCACGCAGTATTTT. It specifies CASSGTVTATQYF.

This clonotype appeared many times. The chain has TRBV5-1 and TRBJ2-3; possible D gene TRBD2, 6 bases. This CDR3 contains 12 residues. Looked up from germline, CDR1 is SGHRS and CDR2 is YFSETQ. Trimming took off 7 bases at V and 3 bases at J, with 9 bases between the two ends. The CDR3 bases are TGCGCCAGCCACGCGGGAACAGATACGCAGTATTTT. It translates to CASHAGTDTQYF.

This clonotype has more than one count but fewer than ten. Here the CDR3 DNA reads TGTGCCAGCAGCCAAGAAGCATCCAACCGGGGTTCACCCCTCCACTTT. Encoded protein: CASSQEASNRGSPLHF. This sequence joins TRBV4-2 and TRBJ1-6; D unclear. Per germline, CDR1 LGHNA and CDR2 YNFKEQ. This CDR3 has 16 residues. V gave up 0 bases and J gave up 9 bases, with 15 bases separating them.

The sample holds a few counts of this clonotype. Here the CDR3 DNA reads TGCAGTGCTAGAATGACAACCCGAATGAACACTGAAGCTTTCTTT. It is translated as CSARMTTRMNTEAFF. The V call is TRBV20-1, the J call TRBJ1-1; D is undetermined. Per the germline V gene, CDR1 is DFQATT and CDR2 is SNEGSKA (reference sequence). V lost 2 bases, J lost 0 bases, and 13 bases lay in between. The CDR3 contains 15 residues.

This clonotype was seen a few times. The rearrangement links TRBV20-1 to TRBJ2-3, with 8 nucleotides matching TRBD2. The CDR3 covers 16 residues. V dropped 1 base and J dropped 0; count of bases not matched to a gene: 6. CDR1 is DFQATT and CDR2 is SNEGSKA in the germline V gene (reference sequence). The CDR3 DNA is TGCAGTGCTAGAGGGGTAGCGGGGTCTAGCACAGATACGCAGTATTTT. It yields the protein CSARGVAGSSTDTQYF.

V and J are TRBV11-2 and TRBJ2-6; 10 bases line up with TRBD1. The length of the CDR3 is 18 residues. Trimming removed 6 bases from V and 0 bases from J; junction bases left unmatched: 8. CDR1 and CDR2 from the germline V gene are SGHAT and FQNNGV. The CDR3, as DNA: TGTGCCAGCAGTCCAATCGACAGGGGGCCCTCTGGGGCCAACGTCCTGACTTTC. Amino acid sequence: CASSPIDRGPSGANVLTF.

The chain has TRBV20-1 and TRBJ2-3; D may be TRBD2 (6 bases). The V and J ends lost 6 bases and 0 bases respectively, with 10 bases between them. From germline, CDR1 is DFQATT and CDR2 SNEGSKA (reference sequence). The CDR3 totals 13 residues. This CDR3 is CSAPGVSTDTQYF. CDR3 nucleotide sequence: TGCAGTGCGCCGGGGGTTAGCACAGATACGCAGTATTTT.

This clonotype was found a few times. This chain links TRBV7-2 with TRBJ1-2, with 8 nucleotides matching TRBD1. V was pared by 1 base and J by 2 bases, with 3 bases of the junction left unmatched. The CDR3 has 15 amino acids. The germline V gene has CDR1 SGHTA and CDR2 FQGNSA. CDR3: CASSLGTGRNYGYTF. CDR3 nucleotides: TGTGCCAGCAGCTTAGGGACAGGGAGGAACTATGGCTACACCTTC.

This sequence joins TRBV5-1 and TRBJ2-7; either TRBD1 or TRBD2 may supply D (7 bases each). The CDR3 consists of 15 residues. Trimming shortened V by 4 bases and J by 1 base, and 15 bases separated the two germline ends. Per germline, CDR1 SGHRS and CDR2 YFSETQ. CDR3 nucleotide sequence: TGCGCCAGCAGCCCAGGGGGGGGGAGTTCCTACGAGCAGTACGTC. This translates into CASSPGGGSSYEQYV.

The chain couples TRBV23-1 to TRBJ2-7; 7 bases map to TRBD2. TRBV23-1 falls under the ORF class, with uncertain function. V shed 1 base, J shed 2 bases, and the junction held 11 bases outside the gene matches. This CDR3 spans 17 amino acids. CDR3 sequence: CASSQYPGKRGPYEQYV. The CDR3 DNA reads TGCGCCAGCAGTCAATATCCTGGGAAGCGGGGACCCTACGAGCAGTACGTC.

This clonotype was detected a few times. CDR3 in amino acids: CASSRQWRDHEQFF. CDR3 nucleotide sequence: TGTGCCAGCAGCCGGCAGTGGCGGGACCATGAGCAGTTCTTC. The chain combines TRBV3-1 with TRBJ2-1, with TRBD2 as a possible D gene (6 bases). The CDR3 runs to 14 residues. In germline, CDR1 is LGHDT, CDR2 YNNKEL (reference sequence). V lost 4 bases to trimming and J lost 8 bases, with 15 bases between them.

At least ten counts were recorded for this clonotype. J is TRBJ2-5 and V is TRBV10-1; a weak D match, TRBD1 (7 bases). Germline V lookup: CDR1 WNHNN, CDR2 SYGVQD (reference sequence). The CDR3 loop spans 16 amino acids. The V end lost 0 bases, the J end lost 9 bases, and 20 bases lay between the germline ends. For the CDR3, the DNA is TGCGCCAGCAGTGAGTCGGGACGGGGGACAGCCTCCGCCCAGTACTTC. As protein: CASSESGRGTASAQYF.

This clonotype has at least ten counts. V and J are TRBV7-2 and TRBJ2-1, with 9 positions matching TRBD1. J was trimmed by 10 bases and V by 6 bases; bases with no gene match: 13. Germline V gives CDR1 SGHTA, CDR2 FQGNSA. The CDR3 runs to 15 residues. In nucleotides, the CDR3 is TGTGCCAGCAGGGGGACAGGGAAAGGTTTGGGCGAGCAGTTCTTC. This encodes CASRGTGKGLGEQFF.

For the CDR3, the DNA is TGTGCCAGCTGGGTTAACTATGGCTACACCTTC. It translates to CASWVNYGYTF. The chain employs TRBV28 and TRBJ1-2, with D unclear. V was shortened by 8 bases and J by 1 base, with 5 bases between the two germline ends. This CDR3 region has 11 residues. The germline gives CDR1 MDHEN, CDR2 SYDVKM.